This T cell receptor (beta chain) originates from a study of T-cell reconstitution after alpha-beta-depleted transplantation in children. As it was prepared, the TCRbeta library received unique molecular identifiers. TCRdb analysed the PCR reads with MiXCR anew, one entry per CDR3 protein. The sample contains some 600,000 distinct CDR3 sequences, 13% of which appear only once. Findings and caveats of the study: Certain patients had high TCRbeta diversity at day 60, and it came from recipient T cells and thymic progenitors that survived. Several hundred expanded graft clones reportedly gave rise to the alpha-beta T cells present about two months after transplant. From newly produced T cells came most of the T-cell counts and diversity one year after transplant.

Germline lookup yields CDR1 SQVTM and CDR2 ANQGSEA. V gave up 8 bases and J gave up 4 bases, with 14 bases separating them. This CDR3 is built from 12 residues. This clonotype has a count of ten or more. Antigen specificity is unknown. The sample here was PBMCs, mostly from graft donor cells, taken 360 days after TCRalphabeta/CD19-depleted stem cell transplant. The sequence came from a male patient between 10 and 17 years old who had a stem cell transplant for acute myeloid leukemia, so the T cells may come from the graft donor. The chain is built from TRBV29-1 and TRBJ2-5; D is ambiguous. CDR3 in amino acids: CSYRFGRETQYF. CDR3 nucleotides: TGCAGCTACCGATTTGGTAGAGAGACCCAGTACTTC. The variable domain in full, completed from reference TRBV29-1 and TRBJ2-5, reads SAVISQKPSRDICQRGTSLTIQCQVDSQVTMMFWYRQQPGQSLTLIATANQGSEATYESGFVIDKFPISRPNLTFSTLTVSNMSPEDSSIYLCSYRFGRETQYFGPGTRLLVL.